This T cell receptor beta chain was identified during a study of blood T cell repertoires in COVID-19 (TCRdb year 2020). For context, the study as a whole: The collaborator samples originated in the United States, Italy and Spain and spanned the acute and convalescent phases of COVID-19. The prospective study material was composed of cDNA or gDNA derived from T cells, B-cell-depleted T cells, or PBMCs. Deeply sampled blood TCRbeta repertoires from subjects exposed to, actively infected with, or recovered from COVID-19 were included in the dataset. The repertoires were released in a freely available public database intended as a resource for research on the immune response to SARS-CoV-2. Samples were obtained from the ongoing ImmuneRACE study (first 160 participants) and from roughly 1,300 subjects provided by 6 global collaborators. A de-identified subject ID, COVID-19 status, age in years and sex were almost always included in the sample metadata. HLA class I and class II types, where available, came from metadata supplied by the sample provider rather than from assay-based typing. Overall study outcomes, separate from this receptor: The quantity of clinical and demographic metadata differed by source and by participant and was supplied without curation.

Collaborating institutions collected whole blood in K2EDTA tubes following their own protocols. For TCRbeta analysis, collaborators shipped samples in one of three forms: frozen whole blood, isolated PBMCs, or DNA extracted from either of those sample types. Note on this clone: The antigen this receptor binds is unknown. Base qualities are not recorded, but no much larger clone differs from it by a single base.

TCRbeta CDR3 regions were amplified from genomic DNA using the immunoSEQ Assay, a bias-controlled multiplex PCR. As for the original processing: The number of nucleated cells in each sample was estimated by amplification of reference gene primers within the assay. To quantify the absolute abundance of each unique TCRbeta CDR3 rearrangement, sequence reads were collapsed and filtered. Productive Simpson clonality was computed per sample as the square root of Simpson's diversity index over productive rearrangements. Entries here come from immuneACCESS through TCRdb and include only in-frame sequences with V and J called. Some clones fail to appear in such tables; in the studies checked, an unresolved V gene covers under half of the shortfall, and the cause of the remainder is unknown. V, J and clone size derive from that table, while D and trimming were established from the DNA sequence. The sample yields some 110,000 clones; 85% to 90% were counted once. The ten largest make up about 16% of the sample.

Sequencing input: peripheral blood. This sequence was found in a man over 45 with acute or convalescent COVID-19.

The CDR3 region has the sequence CASSQGDFYEQYF. The bases are TGTGCCAGCAGCCAAGGGGACTTCTACGAGCAGTACTTC. The receptor chain draws on TRBV4-2 and TRBJ2-7; TRBD2 is perhaps the D gene, given 6 matching bases. Based on the germline V gene, the CDR1 and CDR2 sequences are LGHNA and YNFKEQ. The CDR3 numbers 13 residues from cysteine through phenylalanine. Just the 39-base CDR3 DNA is kept, in frame starting at base 1. Trimming removed 1 base from V and 3 bases from J, leaving 7 bases between the germline ends.